This passage covers 9 T cell receptor beta chains from one sample sequenced in a study of identical twins. Each CDR3 protein is one row after TCRdb ran MiXCR on the 5' RACE reads. The top ten clones hold around 1.5% of a sample with about 900,000 distinct CDR3 sequences, around 12% of them seen once. These data also featured in a second study, about yellow fever vaccine responses in identical twins.

Input material: PBMCs. These receptors were collected from a woman aged 18-29 years in good health.

In this sample, this clonotype turned up a few times. The V call is TRBV28, the J call TRBJ2-5, with 16 bases lining up with TRBD2. V lost 6 bases, J lost 7 bases, and 17 bases stayed unmatched. The germline CDR1 and CDR2 sequences are MDHEN and SYDVKM. The CDR3 loop spans 19 amino acids. CDR3 amino acids: CASRPLGGTSGRAFGTQYF. The CDR3 nucleotides read TGTGCCAGCAGGCCTTTGGGTGGGACTAGCGGGAGGGCCTTTGGGACCCAGTACTTC.

The chain couples TRBV20-1 to TRBJ2-5; weak D call: TRBD1 (6 bases). CDR1 DFQATT and CDR2 SNEGSKA come from the germline V gene (reference sequence). V was pared by 2 bases and J by 9 bases, with 19 bases between. The CDR3 covers 14 residues. The DNA of the CDR3 is TGCAGTGCTAGATCGGACAGCGCAAGAGCGGCCCAGTACTTC. This codes for CSARSDSARAAQYF.

CDR3 sequence reads: CASSPGGASGRDSPLHF. The CDR3 bases are TGTGCCAGCAGTCCCGGGGGAGCTTCGGGTAGGGATTCACCCCTCCACTTT. The V and J genes are TRBV28 and TRBJ1-6, with a tentative D call TRBD1 (5 bases). The ends were cut back, 5 bases at V and 8 bases at J, with 22 bases in the middle. Germline CDR1 MDHEN, CDR2 SYDVKM. The CDR3 contains 17 residues.

The chain is built from TRBV3-1 and TRBJ2-1; 7 bases are a match to TRBD2. V trimming: 1 base; J trimming: 9 bases; junction bases outside the gene matches: 6. The CDR3 is 14 residues long. Looked up from germline, CDR1 is LGHDT and CDR2 is YNNKEL (reference sequence). The CDR3 loop reads CASSQAGGRSEQFF. The CDR3 coding sequence is TGTGCCAGCAGCCAAGCGGGAGGTCGGAGTGAGCAGTTCTTC.

In its sample, this clonotype was seen a few times. The rearrangement joins TRBV20-1 to TRBJ2-5; 9 nucleotides line up with TRBD1. This CDR3 is 13 amino acids long. The germline V gene encodes CDR1 DFQATT and CDR2 SNEGSKA (reference sequence). Unmatched junction bases numbered 7, after V lost 6 bases and J lost 5 bases. The CDR3 DNA sequence: TGCAGTGCAAAACGGGACAGGGAGGAGACCCAGTACTTC. It codes for CSAKRDREETQYF.

This clonotype has a handful of counts. V and J are TRBV6-6 and TRBJ2-1; D gene uncertain. The V end was cut by 8 bases, the J end by 4 bases, with 18 bases between. CDR1 MNHNY and CDR2 SVGAGI come from the germline V gene (reference sequence). The CDR3 sequence is 15 residues long. The CDR3 sequence is CASSRLGETYNEQFF. CDR3 nucleotides: TGTGCCAGCTCCAGGCTAGGAGAAACATACAATGAGCAGTTCTTC.

This clonotype was picked up many times. The V call is TRBV29-1, the J call TRBJ1-1; the match to TRBD1 covers 8 bases. The germline V gene encodes CDR1 SQVTM and CDR2 ANQGSEA. V lost 5 bases, J lost 6 bases, and 8 bases stayed unmatched. This CDR3 spans 13 amino acids. CDR3 residues: CSVQRDRRPEAFF. CDR3 sequence (DNA): TGCAGCGTTCAGAGGGACAGGAGACCTGAAGCTTTCTTT.

V and J are TRBV12-3 or TRBV12-4 and TRBJ2-7, with D hard to call. With 1 base removed from V and 3 bases from J, the gap between germline ends came to 13 bases. The CDR3 extends over 15 amino acids. The CDR3 sequence is CASSLGGGPNYEQYF. The CDR3 region has the DNA TGTGCCAGCAGTTTAGGAGGTGGGCCAAACTACGAGCAGTACTTC.

This CDR3 is CSARKGGGGGYEQYV. In nucleotides, the CDR3 is TGCAGTGCTAGAAAGGGAGGGGGAGGGGGTTACGAGCAGTACGTC. V is TRBV20-1 and J is TRBJ2-7; D might be TRBD2 (7 bases). The V end lost 2 bases, the J end lost 4 bases, and 18 bases lay between the germline ends. The CDR3 spans 15 residues. Germline V gene data show CDR1 as DFQATT and CDR2 as SNEGSKA (reference sequence).